This is a list of T cell receptor beta chains from one sample in a study of molecular identifiers for immune sequencing clone quantification. TCRdb re-called the PCR reads through MiXCR, storing one row per CDR3 protein. The data hold 75,000 to 100,000 distinct CDR3 sequences, with 15% to 20% observed a single time. Sample: naive CD8+ T cells from blood, with Jurkat cell RNA spiked in. These receptors were taken from a human donor in good health. Some libraries in this study had Jurkat cell RNA spiked in. Each CDR3 is given with its conserved first and last residue. Fields, in order: clone size, D gene, J gene, V gene, CDR3 DNA, CDR3 protein. A D gene is named only where the DNA matches it firmly. Part of the rows lack a size; the others show once, few, many or a class for expanded clones.

>many|NA|TRBJ2-5|TRBV6-6
TGTGCCAGCAGTTACGGTCAGGGGCTTATTTTC
CASSYGQGLIF
>many|NA|TRBJ2-1|TRBV13
TGTGCCAGCAGACAGGCATCTTCCTACAATGAGCAGTTCTTC
CASRQASSYNEQFF
>many|NA|TRBJ2-2|TRBV5-6
TGTGCCAGCAGCTGGGGGTTAGGCGGGGAGCTGTTTTTT
CASSWGLGGELFF
>many|NA|TRBJ1-2|TRBV7-2
TGTGCCAGCAGCTCAACAGGGTTGGACTATGGCTACACCTTC
CASSSTGLDYGYTF
>few|TRBD2|TRBJ2-3|TRBV27
TGTGCCAGCAGTTCTATAGACGGACTAGCGGGAGGGCCTAGAACAGATACGCAGTATTTT
CASSSIDGLAGGPRTDTQYF
>many|TRBD2|TRBJ2-7|TRBV24-1
TGTGCCACCAGTGACCCTAGCGGCCTTAAACCCTACGAGCAGTACTTC
CATSDPSGLKPYEQYF
>many|NA|TRBJ1-1|TRBV6-4
TGTGCCAGCAGTGAACGGGGGGTTGAAGCTTTCTTT
CASSERGVEAFF
>many|NA|TRBJ1-5|TRBV10-3
TGTGCCATCAGTGAGTCTCAGGATACACAGCCCCAGCATTTT
CAISESQDTQPQHF
>many|TRBD2|TRBJ2-2|TRBV3-1
TGTGCCAGCAGCCAAGTATCAAGCGGGGGACCCGGGGAGCTGTTTTTT
CASSQVSSGGPGELFF
>NA|NA|TRBJ2-3|TRBV4-3
TGCGCCAGCAGCCAAGACGGGCTGAGTAGCGCAGATACGCAGTATTTT
CASSQDGLSSADTQYF
>many|NA|TRBJ2-7|TRBV6-2/TRBV6-3
TGTGCCAGCAGTTACTTTAGCACCGCCTACGAGCAGTACTTC
CASSYFSTAYEQYF
>NA|TRBD2|TRBJ2-7|TRBV5-3
TGCGCCAGCGGCTTGGCTGTTGGCCTAGCGGGAGAACAGCAGTACTTC
CASGLAVGLAGEQQYF
>NA|TRBD2|TRBJ2-5|TRBV20-1
TGCAGTGCTAGAGATTTAGCGGGGGGCCCATTTCTAATTCAAGGGACCCAGTACTTC
CSARDLAGGPFLIQGTQYF
>many|TRBD2|TRBJ2-7|TRBV29-1
TGCAGCGTTGGACCCGAGACTAGCGGGCCCTTCTCCTACGAGCAGTACTTC
CSVGPETSGPFSYEQYF
>many|TRBD1|TRBJ2-7|TRBV6-5
TGTGCCAGCAGTTACTCGGTTGGGACAGACTACTACGAGCAGTACTTC
CASSYSVGTDYYEQYF
>many|TRBD2|TRBJ2-3|TRBV7-8
TGTGCCAGCAGCCAATTTAGCGGGGGGACCACAGATACGCAGTATTTT
CASSQFSGGTTDTQYF
>many|NA|TRBJ2-1|TRBV6-2/TRBV6-3
TGTGCCAGCGGTGGGGTCCTCAATGAGCAGTTCTTC
CASGGVLNEQFF
>many|NA|TRBJ2-3|TRBV20-1
TGCAGTGCTAGAGACTATGGAGATACGCAGTATTTT
CSARDYGDTQYF
>many|NA|TRBJ1-2|TRBV4-2
TGTGCCAGCAGCCAAGGTCCCGGCTTGCGCTATGGCTACACCTTC
CASSQGPGLRYGYTF
>many|TRBD1|TRBJ2-2|TRBV7-2
TGTGCCAGCAGCTTTGGACAGGGGGCGTTCACCGGGGAGCTGTTTTTT
CASSFGQGAFTGELFF
>NA|TRBD2|TRBJ2-7|TRBV20-1
TGCAGTGCTAGAGAAGGGACTAGCGGGAGGGCGTACGAGCAGTACTTC
CSAREGTSGRAYEQYF
>many|TRBD1|TRBJ2-5|TRBV19
TGTGCCAGTAGTACCCACGGGACAGGGATCCAAGAGACCCAGTACTTC
CASSTHGTGIQETQYF
>many|NA|TRBJ2-7|TRBV19
TGTGCCAGTAGTCCCGGGGTAGCCGAGCAGTACTTC
CASSPGVAEQYF
>many|TRBD2|TRBJ2-1|TRBV11-3
TGTGCCAGCAGCCCCAGGACTAGCGGCATCAATGAGCAGTTCTTC
CASSPRTSGINEQFF
>many|TRBD2|TRBJ2-5|TRBV18
TGTGCCAGCTCACCACGGGAGCGGGAGGCTTCGGAGACCCAGTACTTC
CASSPREREASETQYF
>many|NA|TRBJ2-7|TRBV5-1
TGCGCCAGCAGCTTGACCGAAATACGGGGTTACGAGCAGTACTTC
CASSLTEIRGYEQYF
>many|NA|TRBJ2-3|TRBV9
TGTGCCAGCAGCGTAGGGTCGGGGGTCCTCACAGATACGCAGTATTTT
CASSVGSGVLTDTQYF
>many|NA|TRBJ2-7|TRBV24-1
TGTGCCACCAGTGATCCTTACAGGGTCCACGAGCAGTACTTC
CATSDPYRVHEQYF
>many|NA|TRBJ1-2|TRBV28
TGTGCCAGCAGCTGGGGGACTGGCTACACCTTC
CASSWGTGYTF
>many|NA|TRBJ1-2|TRBV6-6
TGTGCCAGCAGTTACTCGAATCGTAGGCAGGGCTATGGCTACACCTTC
CASSYSNRRQGYGYTF
>many|NA|TRBJ2-7|TRBV7-9
TGTGCCAGCACCCCACAAGACAGCCCCAGGAGCTCCTACGAGCAGTACTTC
CASTPQDSPRSSYEQYF
>NA|NA|TRBJ2-2|TRBV11-1
TGTGCCAGCAGCCCCCGTGTCGGGACGTCATACACCGGGGAGCTGTTTTTT
CASSPRVGTSYTGELFF
>many|NA|TRBJ2-7|TRBV12-3/TRBV12-4
TGTGCCAGCAGTTTTGGGGGTGAGCAGTACTTC
CASSFGGEQYF
>many|NA|TRBJ2-7|TRBV10-3
TGTGCCACAATGCAGGGGACCTCCTACGAGCAGTACTTC
CATMQGTSYEQYF
>many|NA|TRBJ1-1|TRBV12-3/TRBV12-4
TGTGCCAGCAGTTTATGGCTAAACACTGAAGCTTTCTTT
CASSLWLNTEAFF
>many|TRBD2|TRBJ2-2|TRBV7-2
TGTGCCAGCAGCTTAGTCCAACTGCGGGGGGGCACCGGGGAGCTGTTTTTT
CASSLVQLRGGTGELFF
>once|NA|TRBJ2-1|TRBV5-1
TGCGCCAGCAGAGACGGGGGTCCCTACAATGAGCAGTTCTTC
CASRDGGPYNEQFF
>many|NA|TRBJ2-5|TRBV7-9
TGTGCCAGCAGTCCTTACGGGGAGACCCAGTACTTC
CASSPYGETQYF
>NA|NA|TRBJ2-3|TRBV30
TGTGCTTCTGTCCCTGGAGATAGCACAGATACGCAGTATTTT
CASVPGDSTDTQYF
>many|TRBD1|TRBJ2-7|TRBV7-2
TGTGCCAGCAGCCCACGGAGGACAGGGGACGAGCAGTACTTC
CASSPRRTGDEQYF
>NA|NA|TRBJ2-5|TRBV14
TGTGCCAGCAGCCAAGATGCCGAGACAGAGTTTGAGACCCAGTACTTC
CASSQDAETEFETQYF
>many|TRBD1|TRBJ1-3|TRBV20-1
TGCAGTGCTAGAGATGGTTCCCGGGACAGGGAGTCTGGAAACACCATATATTTT
CSARDGSRDRESGNTIYF
>few|NA|TRBJ2-1|TRBV6-5
TGTGCCAGCAGTTATAGCGGTGCGGGGACATATGAGCAGTTCTTC
CASSYSGAGTYEQFF
>many|NA|TRBJ2-3|TRBV6-2/TRBV6-3
TGTGCCAGCAGTTACTCTCTAGGGGGGCGCCTCACAGATACGCAGTATTTT
CASSYSLGGRLTDTQYF
>many|TRBD1|TRBJ1-1|TRBV6-5
TGTGCCAGCAGTCCACAGGGGGGAGGGTCTGAAGCTTTCTTT
CASSPQGGGSEAFF
>many|NA|TRBJ2-7|TRBV4-3
TGCGCCAGCAGCCAAGATCGGACGCCAACCTACGAGCAGTACTTC
CASSQDRTPTYEQYF
>many|NA|TRBJ2-3|TRBV6-2/TRBV6-3
TGTGCCAGCAGCCTTTTGGTCGCAGATACGCAGTATTTT
CASSLLVADTQYF
>many|NA|TRBJ1-6|TRBV7-2
TGTGCCAGCAGCTTAGTTCCAACATTTTCACCCCTCCACTTT
CASSLVPTFSPLHF
>many|TRBD2|TRBJ2-4|TRBV19
TGTGCCAGTAGTATTTTCTCGAGCGGGGGGGCCCCAGGAAACATTCAGTACTTC
CASSIFSSGGAPGNIQYF
>many|NA|TRBJ1-6|TRBV28
TGTGCCAGCAGGTCTTCGAACTCCTATAATTCACCCCTCCACTTT
CASRSSNSYNSPLHF
>many|NA|TRBJ2-5|TRBV7-2
TGTGCCAGCAGCTTAGTCAGGGTTACGGAGACCCAGTACTTC
CASSLVRVTETQYF
>many|NA|TRBJ2-7|TRBV11-3
TGTGCCAGCAGCTCCCGGGTCAATCCCTACGAGCAGTACTTC
CASSSRVNPYEQYF
>NA|TRBD1|TRBJ2-1|TRBV7-2
TGTGCCAGCAGACGAGCGACAGGGGGGGGCTACAATGAGCAGTTCTTC
CASRRATGGGYNEQFF